The 14 T cell receptor beta chains given below trace back to one sample, sequenced in a study of T-cell memory formation after mild COVID-19 (dated by TCRdb to the early 2020s). The method behind the library was 5' RACE. TCRdb names Illumina NovaSeq 6000 as the instrument used. TCRdb trimmed the raw reads at Q25, called clones with MiXCR and kept productive beta chains. Rows are combined by CDR3 protein, so each entry shows the most common genes and DNA. In all, the sample holds about 310,000 distinct CDR3 sequences, and approximately 15% of those were seen once. The ten biggest clones cover 22% of the sample. Specimen: PBMCs or a T cell subset sorted from them (not recorded which). All receptors come from a man aged 18 to 35 who had mild COVID-19 (a few samples of this study predate the infection). The sample titles of this study are shuffled in the database, so cell type and time point are left out; the donor was told from shared clones.

This clonotype was recorded at least ten times. V gene TRBV9 combines with J gene TRBJ1-5; D gene unclear. The V end lost 0 bases, the J end lost 5 bases, and 6 bases lay between the germline ends. CDR1 is SGDLS, CDR2 YYNGEE, per germline. This CDR3 has 13 amino acids. The CDR3 sequence is CASSVGVDQPQHF. DNA of the CDR3: TGTGCCAGCAGCGTAGGGGTGGATCAGCCCCAGCATTTT.

This clonotype appeared many times. The CDR3 spells CASSFSEYQETQYF. The DNA of the CDR3 is TGTGCCAGCAGTTTCAGCGAGTACCAAGAGACCCAGTACTTC. The gene calls are TRBV12-3 or TRBV12-4 and TRBJ2-5; the D is unclear. V was shortened by 3 bases and J by 0 bases, with 8 bases between the two germline ends. The CDR3 contains 14 residues.

Only a few counts were recorded for this clonotype. V gene TRBV5-5 combines with J gene TRBJ2-1; D not certain. Trimming cost V 1 base and J 6 bases, with 11 bases left between them. CDR3 size: 14 residues. The germline CDR1 and CDR2 sequences are SGHKS and YYEKEE (reference sequence). As DNA, the CDR3 is TGTGCCAGCAGCTTGATGTCGATAAGCAATGAGCAGTTCTTC. This gives the protein CASSLMSISNEQFF.

This clonotype has more than one count but fewer than ten. The chain couples TRBV6-5 to TRBJ1-2; no clear D gene. Per the germline V gene, CDR1 is MNHEY and CDR2 is SVGAGI. Trimming took off 2 bases at V and 0 bases at J, with 10 bases between the two ends. This CDR3 comprises 15 residues. The CDR3 sequence: CASSYLGNSNYGYTF. As DNA, the CDR3 is TGTGCCAGCAGTTACCTGGGGAATTCTAACTATGGCTACACCTTC.

This clonotype was found a few times. The chain joins TRBV9 to TRBJ1-4; 8 nucleotides match TRBD1. CDR1 is SGDLS, CDR2 YYNGEE, per germline. CDR3 length: 15 amino acids. After removal of 3 bases from V and 1 base from J, the junction contained 2 bases not matched to a gene. DNA for the CDR3: TGTGCCAGCAGCGAAACAGGGGGAACTAATGAAAAACTGTTTTTT. It is translated as CASSETGGTNEKLFF.

This clonotype was counted a few times. J is TRBJ1-1 and V is TRBV6-4, with TRBD1 as a possible D gene (5 bases). Germline CDR1 reads MRHNA; CDR2 reads SNTAGT. Trimming removed 2 bases at V and 1 base at J, with 11 bases between. This CDR3 contains 15 residues. The CDR3 region has the DNA TGTGCCAGCAGTGACGGAACAGGTGGGAACACTGAAGCTTTCTTT. Translated: CASSDGTGGNTEAFF.

This clonotype was seen a handful of times. The chain is built from TRBV6-5 and TRBJ2-3, with TRBD2 matching over 13 bases. The CDR3 is made up of 15 amino acids. The junction had 5 bases not matched to a gene; V was cut back by 6 bases and J by 5 bases. The germline CDR1 and CDR2 sequences are MNHEY and SVGAGI. The CDR3 bases are TGTGCCAGCAGCGTACTAGCGGGGGGGCAAGATACGCAGTATTTT. Its protein is CASSVLAGGQDTQYF.

This clonotype was counted at least ten times. This rearrangement joins TRBV5-1 to TRBJ1-1; TRBD1 matches at 8 bases. Germline V gives CDR1 SGHRS, CDR2 YFSETQ. Germline trimming cut 0 bases from V and 1 base from J; bases unmatched to any gene: 2. The CDR3 contains 15 residues. The CDR3 coding sequence is TGCGCCAGCAGCTTGGCCCAGGGGGCGAACACTGAAGCTTTCTTT. This translates into CASSLAQGANTEAFF.

This clonotype was counted only a few times. The genes are TRBV6-5 and TRBJ1-4; 7 nucleotides agree with TRBD1. This CDR3 comprises 16 residues. In germline, CDR1 is MNHEY, CDR2 SVGAGI. The V and J ends lost 5 bases and 6 bases, in that order; junction bases with no gene match: 12. DNA for the CDR3: TGTGCCAGCAGTCCCCGCACCGGAGGACAGGATGAAAAACTGTTTTTT. Encoded protein: CASSPRTGGQDEKLFF.

The V and J genes are TRBV5-1 and TRBJ1-2; D gene ambiguous. The germline V and J ends were trimmed by 4 bases and 5 bases, with 12 bases remaining between them. This CDR3 has 13 residues. Germline lookup yields CDR1 SGHRS and CDR2 YFSETQ. CDR3 region: CASSPLEQYGYTF. DNA of the CDR3: TGCGCCAGCAGCCCTTTGGAGCAGTATGGCTACACCTTC.

This clonotype came up many times. This chain uses TRBV12-3 or TRBV12-4 with TRBJ2-7; TRBD2 matches 8 bases. The length of the CDR3 is 17 residues. Germline trimming cut 6 bases from V and 1 base from J; bases unmatched to any gene: 14. The chain's CDR3 is CASSHPGTGGESYEQYF. The CDR3 DNA is TGTGCCAGCAGCCACCCGGGGACGGGGGGGGAATCCTACGAGCAGTACTTC.

This clonotype was picked up many times. This chain links TRBV7-9 with TRBJ2-7; no reliable D call. Germline values: CDR1 SEHNR, CDR2 FQNEAQ (reference sequence). Trimming took 4 bases from V and 4 from J, leaving 11 bases between them. The CDR3 contains 13 residues. CDR3 sequence (DNA): TGTGCCAGCAGCTCAGGCCCCCCGTACGAGCAGTACTTC. Translated, it gives CASSSGPPYEQYF. Combining the CDR3 with reference TRBV7-9 and TRBJ2-7 gives the whole variable domain DTGVSQNPRHKITKRGQNVTFRCDPISEHNRLYWYRQTLGQGPEFLTYFQNEAQLEKSRLLSDRFSAERPKGSFSTLEIQRTEQGDSAMYLCASSSGPPYEQYFGPGTRLTVT.

A few counts support this clonotype. The chain combines TRBV6-2 or TRBV6-3 with TRBJ1-5; D is undetermined. The CDR3 extends over 15 amino acids. Trimming took off 6 bases at V and 2 bases at J, with 14 bases between the two ends. CDR1 MNHEY and CDR2 SVGEGT come from the germline V gene. CDR3 sequence reads: CASSEQRIGNQPQHF. In DNA form, the CDR3 reads TGTGCCAGCAGCGAGCAGAGGATTGGCAATCAGCCCCAGCATTTT.

This clonotype was observed a few times. The chain recombines TRBV30 with TRBJ2-3; tentatively, D is TRBD1 (6 bases). The CDR3 loop spans 15 amino acids. Germline V CDR1 and CDR2: GTSNPN, SVGIG (reference sequence). V lost 3 bases to trimming and J lost 0 bases, with 13 bases between them. Here the CDR3 DNA reads TGTGCCTGGAGCCTCGGACAGATTAGCACAGATACGCAGTATTTT. It yields the protein CAWSLGQISTDTQYF.